The 7 T cell receptor beta chains listed next were all sequenced from one sample in a study of shared clonotypes between healthy human individuals. TCRdb keeps only in-frame clones here, not all; method: immunoSEQ multiplex PCR. There are 1.4 million to 1.5 million clones in the sample; 96% occur only once, and 1.2% lies in the top ten. Sequencing was performed on naive CD4+ T cells sorted from blood. Subset: CD45RA+ positively selected. Receptors were obtained from a man aged 25 to 40 in good health.

The rearrangement uses TRBV6-5 and TRBJ1-2; 7 positions match TRBD1. Germline loops: CDR1 MNHEY, CDR2 SVGAGI. This CDR3 is 15 amino acids long. V gave up 2 bases and J gave up 6 bases; unmatched junction bases: 9. The DNA for the CDR3 is TGTGCCAGCAGTTACAGGACAGGAGGTAGAAATGGCTACACCTTC. This gives the protein CASSYRTGGRNGYTF.

V usage is TRBV4-3 and J usage is TRBJ2-3; 8 bases line up with TRBD1. This CDR3 has 13 residues. Trimming took 4 bases from V and 6 from J; bases not matched to a gene: 3. Germline lookup yields CDR1 LGHNA and CDR2 YSLEER. The CDR3: CASSLDRGDTQYF. The CDR3 region has the DNA TGCGCCAGCAGCCTCGACAGGGGCGATACGCAGTATTTT.

The V gene is TRBV5-4, the J gene TRBJ2-7, with D possibly TRBD2 on 6 matching bases. V shed 5 bases and J shed 2 bases, with 14 bases lying between them. Germline loops: CDR1 SGHNT, CDR2 YYREEE (reference sequence). The CDR3 sequence is 14 residues long. The CDR3 loop reads CASSTNGGTYEQYF. Here the CDR3 DNA reads TGTGCCAGCAGTACCAACGGGGGAACCTACGAGCAGTACTTC.

The rearrangement links TRBV5-1 to TRBJ2-7, with a possible D match to TRBD1 (5 bases). Germline values: CDR1 SGHRS, CDR2 YFSETQ. CDR3 length: 15 amino acids. Trimming removed 5 bases from V and 1 base from J, with 16 bases in between. CDR3 in DNA: TGCGCCAGCAGTCTGGTAGAAGGGGTTTCCTACGAGCAGTACTTC. This encodes CASSLVEGVSYEQYF.

The V gene is TRBV7-9, the J gene TRBJ2-4; the match to TRBD1 covers 9 bases. The CDR3 is made up of 15 amino acids. V shed 3 bases and J 7 bases; nucleotides not matched to a gene: 7. Germline V gene lookup returns CDR1 SEHNR and CDR2 FQNEAQ (reference sequence). CDR3 DNA: TGTGCCAGCAGCTTGGGGGACAGGGAAGAGAACATTCAGTACTTC. It translates to CASSLGDREENIQYF.

This rearrangement joins TRBV5-5 to TRBJ1-1; TRBD1 agrees at 10 bases. Germline-derived CDR1 and CDR2 are SGHKS and YYEKEE (reference sequence). The V segment lost 2 bases and the J segment 10 bases; nucleotides outside the gene matches: 5. CDR3 length: 13 amino acids. The CDR3 DNA reads as TGTGCCAGCAGCTTACGACAGGGGGCGAGAGCTTTCTTT. Protein product: CASSLRQGARAFF.

The chain has TRBV9 and TRBJ2-2; tentative D call: TRBD1 (6 bases). CDR1 and CDR2 (germline): SGDLS, YYNGEE. V was cut by 1 base and J by 4 bases, with 14 bases left in between. The CDR3 extends over 16 amino acids. The CDR3 region is CASSVTPEGVTGELFF. CDR3 nucleotides: TGTGCCAGCAGCGTAACACCCGAGGGGGTCACCGGGGAGCTGTTTTTT.